A single sample gave rise to the 19 T cell receptor beta chains below, sequenced in a study of blood T cell repertoires in COVID-19. Assay: immunoSEQ multiplex PCR; the TCRdb copy retains only in-frame clones and omits some. The repertoire holds about 230,000 clones, with around 82% as singletons. Sequencing used peripheral blood. The source is an elderly man with acute or convalescent COVID-19.

The genes are TRBV15 and TRBJ2-7; 8 bases are a match to TRBD1. Germline V lookup: CDR1 LNHNV, CDR2 YYDKDF (reference sequence). The CDR3 runs 15 residues. With 5 bases clipped from V and 3 bases from J, the junction kept 9 bases outside the gene matches. CDR3 amino acids: CATSPRTGSGYEQYF. Written as DNA, the CDR3 is TGTGCCACCAGCCCCCGGACAGGGTCCGGCTACGAGCAGTACTTC.

This sequence joins TRBV19 and TRBJ1-4; 8 bases are a match to TRBD1. CDR3 size: 15 residues. Trimming at V came to 4 bases and at J to 7 bases, leaving 8 bases not matched to a gene. Germline-derived CDR1 and CDR2 are LNHDA and SQIVND (reference sequence). Here the CDR3 DNA reads TGTGCCAGTAGTAGACTCGGACAGGGAGGTGAAAAACTGTTTTTT. This encodes CASSRLGQGGEKLFF.

The sample holds a few counts of this clone. The chain links TRBV7-8 to TRBJ1-1, with D unclear. Germline V gene lookup returns CDR1 SGHVS and CDR2 FQNEAQ. The ends were cut back, 5 bases at V and 3 bases at J, with 19 bases in the middle. This CDR3 region has 16 residues. The CDR3 sequence is CASSPSTQRADTEAFF. The CDR3 region has the DNA TGTGCCAGCAGCCCCTCTACCCAGCGGGCGGACACTGAAGCTTTCTTT.

The CDR3 sequence is CATSDPGGSFYGYTF. The CDR3 DNA reads TGTGCCACCAGTGACCCAGGGGGCTCGTTTTATGGCTACACCTTC. The J gene is TRBJ1-2, the V gene TRBV24-1; 8 bases line up with TRBD1. Germline loops: CDR1 KGHDR, CDR2 SFDVKD. J gave up 5 bases and V 4 bases, and 8 bases lay outside the gene matches. The CDR3 has 15 amino acids.

Points on this clone: A junction boundary mismatches the germline segment, possibly from a read error. The genes are TRBV2 and TRBJ2-2, with a tentative D call TRBD1 (6 bases). Germline loops: CDR1 SNHLY, CDR2 FYNNEI. The CDR3 contains 14 residues. The CDR3 region is CASGRDTNTEELFF. The CDR3 nucleotides are TGTGCCAGCGGTCGGGACACTAACACCGAGGAGCTGTTTTTT.

This clone was seen once. This chain joins TRBV3-1 (or the pseudogene TRBV3-2) and TRBJ2-5; D might be TRBD2 (6 bases). The CDR3 covers 13 residues. The V gene lost 3 bases and the J gene lost 5 bases, with 10 bases spanning the gap. Per germline, CDR1 LGHDT and CDR2 YNNKEL (reference sequence). The CDR3 protein is CASSQRLGETQYF. The CDR3 DNA sequence: TGTGCCAGCAGCCAGCGACTAGGGGAGACCCAGTACTTC.

The chain has TRBV2 and TRBJ1-3; TRBD1 matches 7 bases. V trimming: 8 bases; J trimming: 0 bases; junction bases outside the gene matches: 10. Looked up from germline, CDR1 is SNHLY and CDR2 is FYNNEI. The CDR3 has 16 residues. The chain's CDR3 is CASQREGQISGNTIYF. Written as DNA, the CDR3 is TGTGCCAGCCAACGGGAGGGACAGATCTCTGGAAACACCATATATTTT.

The V and J genes are TRBV6-6 and TRBJ1-1; D might be TRBD1 (5 bases). This CDR3 region has 11 residues. With 6 bases removed from V and 7 bases from J, the gap between germline ends came to 9 bases. CDR1 is MNHNY and CDR2 is SVGAGI in the germline V gene (reference sequence). As DNA, the CDR3 is TGTGCCAGCAGCCAAGACAGTGAAGCTTTCTTT. Translating gives CASSQDSEAFF.

The chain couples TRBV30 to TRBJ2-1; perhaps TRBD2 as D (5 bases). This CDR3 region has 14 residues. The germline V and J ends were trimmed by 1 base and 4 bases, with 11 bases remaining between them. Germline V gene lookup returns CDR1 GTSNPN and CDR2 SVGIG (reference sequence). The CDR3 protein is CAWSAGLEYNEQFF. The CDR3 DNA is TGTGCCTGGAGTGCCGGACTGGAGTACAATGAGCAGTTCTTC.

V usage is TRBV3-1 (or the pseudogene TRBV3-2) and J usage is TRBJ1-4; a weak D match, TRBD1 (5 bases). Looked up from germline, CDR1 is LGHDT and CDR2 is YNNKEL (reference sequence). V dropped 4 bases and J dropped 0 bases, with 18 bases sitting between them. CDR3 size: 18 residues. The CDR3 DNA follows: TGTGCCAGCAGCCCTAGAGGAAAGGGGCCTGCAACTAATGAAAAACTGTTTTTT. This sequence encodes CASSPRGKGPATNEKLFF.

This chain links TRBV7-3 with TRBJ2-3; 10 bases are a match to TRBD1. V shed 5 bases and J 0 bases; nucleotides not matched to a gene: 2. Germline loops: CDR1 SGHTA, CDR2 FQGTGA. There are 15 residues in the CDR3. CDR3 loop: CASSRQGASTDTQYF. CDR3 sequence (DNA): TGTGCCAGCAGCAGACAGGGGGCGAGCACAGATACGCAGTATTTT. Looking up the rest from reference TRBV7-3 and TRBJ2-3 gives the full variable domain: GAGVSQTPSNKVTEKGKYVELRCDPISGHTALYWYRQSLGQGPEFLIYFQGTGAADDSGLPNDRFFAVRPEGSVSTLKIQRTERGDSAVYLCASSRQGASTDTQYFGPGTRLTVL.

The chain is built from TRBV7-9 and TRBJ2-2, with D maybe TRBD2 (6 bases). Looked up from germline, CDR1 is SEHNR and CDR2 is FQNEAQ (reference sequence). This CDR3 has 15 amino acids. The V end was cut by 0 bases, the J end by 6 bases, with 11 bases between. Here the CDR3 reads CASSLAWGVSGELFF. CDR3 nucleotide sequence: TGTGCCAGCAGCTTAGCCTGGGGGGTATCCGGGGAGCTGTTTTTT.

The chain links TRBV18 to TRBJ2-7; 9 bases are a match to TRBD1. Germline CDR1 reads KGHSH; CDR2 reads LQKENI. CDR3 size: 15 residues. V was pared by 1 base and J by 5 bases, with 6 bases of the junction left unmatched. CDR3 sequence (DNA): TGTGCCAGCTCACCACACGCAGGACAGGGGAACGAGCAGTACTTC. Translation gives CASSPHAGQGNEQYF.

V and J are TRBV30 and TRBJ2-5; D possibly corresponds to TRBD2 (5 bases). The germline V gene has CDR1 GTSNPN and CDR2 SVGIG (reference sequence). Trimming took 2 bases from V and 4 from J, leaving 11 bases between them. This CDR3 comprises 13 residues. The CDR3 sequence is CAWSFGGLETQYF. In DNA, the CDR3 is TGTGCCTGGAGTTTCGGAGGATTAGAGACCCAGTACTTC.

The V gene is TRBV2, the J gene TRBJ1-4; weak D call: TRBD1 (5 bases). The ends were cut back, 2 bases at V and 4 bases at J, with 14 bases in the middle. The CDR3 spans 16 residues. Germline-derived CDR1 and CDR2 are SNHLY and FYNNEI. CDR3 DNA sequence: TGTGCCAGCAGTGAAAGTCCAGGGCCTAATAATGAAAAACTGTTTTTT. Its translation is CASSESPGPNNEKLFF.

With respect to this clone: The sample holds other DNA sequences that translate to the same CDR3. The DNA of the CDR3 is TGTGCCAGTAGCCTACAGGGGGCTGGGGAGACCCAGTACTTC. Translated: CASSLQGAGETQYF. This chain links TRBV19 with TRBJ2-5, with 9 bases matching TRBD1. V trimming: 6 bases; J trimming: 5 bases; junction bases outside the gene matches: 7. This CDR3 is built from 14 residues. Germline CDR1 reads LNHDA; CDR2 reads SQIVND (reference sequence).

The chain links TRBV28 to TRBJ2-7; D may be TRBD1 (6 bases). Germline assignment: CDR1 MDHEN and CDR2 SYDVKM. V dropped 5 bases and J dropped 4 bases, with 15 bases sitting between them. The CDR3 has 14 amino acids. DNA for the CDR3: TGTGCCAGCAGTCCGGGACACCTTCCTTACGAGCAGTACTTC. Translated: CASSPGHLPYEQYF.

This clone was counted once. The genes are TRBV6-5 and TRBJ2-7; 7 positions match TRBD1. From germline, CDR1 is MNHEY and CDR2 SVGAGI. Germline trimming cut 3 bases from V and 1 base from J; bases unmatched to any gene: 3. This CDR3 contains 14 residues. The CDR3 protein is CASSYGGQSYEQYF. The DNA of the CDR3 is TGTGCCAGCAGTTATGGGGGACAGTCCTACGAGCAGTACTTC.

The J gene is TRBJ2-6, the V gene TRBV7-3; the D gene is possibly TRBD2 (5 bases). This CDR3 has 18 residues. CDR1 and CDR2 from the germline V gene are SGHTA and FQGTGA. The germline V and J ends were trimmed by 6 bases and 0 bases, with 18 bases remaining between them. CDR3 DNA sequence: TGTGCCAGCAGTTATGCCGGAGGTGTAAGCTCTGGGGCCAACGTCCTGACTTTC. Translated: CASSYAGGVSSGANVLTF.